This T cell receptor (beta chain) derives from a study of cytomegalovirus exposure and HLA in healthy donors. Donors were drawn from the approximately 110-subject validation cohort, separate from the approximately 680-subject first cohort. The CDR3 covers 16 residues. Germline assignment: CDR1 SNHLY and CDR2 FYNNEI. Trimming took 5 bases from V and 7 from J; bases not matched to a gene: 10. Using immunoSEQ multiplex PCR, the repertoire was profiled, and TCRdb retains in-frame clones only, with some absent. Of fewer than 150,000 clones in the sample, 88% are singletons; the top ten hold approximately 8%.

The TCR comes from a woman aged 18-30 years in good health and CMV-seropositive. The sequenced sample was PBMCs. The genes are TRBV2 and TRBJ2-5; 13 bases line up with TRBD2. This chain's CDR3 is CASSTSGGALEVTQYF. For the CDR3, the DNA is TGTGCCAGCAGTACTAGCGGGGGGGCCCTGGAGGTGACCCAGTACTTC.